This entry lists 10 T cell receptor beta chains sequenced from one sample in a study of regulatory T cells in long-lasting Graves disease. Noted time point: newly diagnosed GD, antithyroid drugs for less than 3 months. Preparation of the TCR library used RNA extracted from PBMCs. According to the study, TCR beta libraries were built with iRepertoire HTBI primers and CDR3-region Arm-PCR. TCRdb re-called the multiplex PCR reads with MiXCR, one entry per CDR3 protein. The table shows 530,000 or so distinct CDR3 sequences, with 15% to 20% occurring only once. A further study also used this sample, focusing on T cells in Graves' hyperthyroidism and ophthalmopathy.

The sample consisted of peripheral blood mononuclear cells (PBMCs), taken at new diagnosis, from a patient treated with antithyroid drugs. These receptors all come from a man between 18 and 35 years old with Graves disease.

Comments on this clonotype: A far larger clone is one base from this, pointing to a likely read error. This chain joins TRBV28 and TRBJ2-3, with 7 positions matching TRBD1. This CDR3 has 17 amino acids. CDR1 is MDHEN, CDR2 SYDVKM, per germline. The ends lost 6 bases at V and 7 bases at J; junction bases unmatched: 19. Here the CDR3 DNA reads TGTGCCAGCAGCCCTCGACAGGGAGACGGCTTCGGGTATACGCAGTATTTT. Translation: CASSPRQGDGFGYTQYF.

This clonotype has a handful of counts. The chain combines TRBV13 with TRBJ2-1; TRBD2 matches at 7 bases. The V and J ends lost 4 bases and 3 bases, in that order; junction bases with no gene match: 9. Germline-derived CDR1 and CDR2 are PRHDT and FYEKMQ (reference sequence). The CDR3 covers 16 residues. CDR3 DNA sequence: TGTGCCAGCAGCTCCCTTGGAGTAGCGGGCTACAATGAGCAGTTCTTC. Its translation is CASSSLGVAGYNEQFF.

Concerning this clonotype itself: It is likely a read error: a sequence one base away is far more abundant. The CDR3 DNA sequence: TGTGCCAGCAACTTAGCTACGGCAGGGGGGATGAGTGAGCAGTACTTC. This sequence encodes CASNLATAGGMSEQYF. The chain has TRBV7-2 and TRBJ2-5, with a possible D match to TRBD1 (7 bases). The germline CDR1 and CDR2 sequences are SGHTA and FQGNSA. This CDR3 has 16 residues.

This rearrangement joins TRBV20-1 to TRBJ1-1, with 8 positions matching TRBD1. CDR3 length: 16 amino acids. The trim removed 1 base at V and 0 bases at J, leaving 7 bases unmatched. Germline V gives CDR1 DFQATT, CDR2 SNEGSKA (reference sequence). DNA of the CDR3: TGCAGTGCTAGAGCCGGCGACAGGGGATTGAACACTGAAGCTTTCTTT. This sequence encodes CSARAGDRGLNTEAFF.

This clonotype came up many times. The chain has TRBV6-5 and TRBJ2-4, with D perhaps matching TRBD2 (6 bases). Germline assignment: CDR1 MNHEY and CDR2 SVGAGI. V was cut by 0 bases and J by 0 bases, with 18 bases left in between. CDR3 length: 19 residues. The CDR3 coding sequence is TGTGCCAGCAGTTACTCGGCCCTAGCGCGTCTGTTAGCCAAAAACATTCAGTACTTC. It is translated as CASSYSALARLLAKNIQYF.

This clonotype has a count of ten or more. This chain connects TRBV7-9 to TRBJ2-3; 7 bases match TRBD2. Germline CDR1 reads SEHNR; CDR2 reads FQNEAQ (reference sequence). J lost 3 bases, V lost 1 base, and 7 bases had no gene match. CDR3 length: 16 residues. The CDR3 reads CASSLGQAGKTDTQYF. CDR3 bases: TGTGCCAGCAGCTTAGGGCAAGCGGGAAAGACAGATACGCAGTATTTT.

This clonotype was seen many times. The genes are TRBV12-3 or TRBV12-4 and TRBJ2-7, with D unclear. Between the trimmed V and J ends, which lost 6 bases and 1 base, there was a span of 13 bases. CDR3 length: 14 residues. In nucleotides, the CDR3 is TGTGCCAGCAGCCCTGGTGGGTTTTCCTACGAGCAGTACTTC. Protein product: CASSPGGFSYEQYF.

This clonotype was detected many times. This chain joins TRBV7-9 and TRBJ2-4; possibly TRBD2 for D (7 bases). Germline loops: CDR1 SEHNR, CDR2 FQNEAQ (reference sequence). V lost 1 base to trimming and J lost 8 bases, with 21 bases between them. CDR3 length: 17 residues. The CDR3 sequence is CASSLEGGSGPGDIQYF. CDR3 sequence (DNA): TGTGCCAGCAGCTTAGAAGGGGGTAGCGGGCCGGGAGACATTCAGTACTTC.

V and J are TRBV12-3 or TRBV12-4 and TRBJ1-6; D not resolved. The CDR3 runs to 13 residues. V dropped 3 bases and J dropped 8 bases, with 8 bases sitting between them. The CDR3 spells CASSLYADSPLHF. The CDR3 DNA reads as TGTGCCAGCAGTTTGTACGCGGATTCACCCCTCCACTTT.

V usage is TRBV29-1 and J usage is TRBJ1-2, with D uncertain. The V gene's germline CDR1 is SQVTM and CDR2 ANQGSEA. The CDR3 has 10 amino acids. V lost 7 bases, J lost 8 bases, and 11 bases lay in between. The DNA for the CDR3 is TGCAGCGCTTGGGCTAGCGGCTACACCTTC. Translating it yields CSAWASGYTF.